This T cell receptor beta chain was profiled in a study of CD8 T cells in Susac syndrome (dated by TCRdb to between 2019 and 2020). Turning to the overall study: The study used repertoire sequencing to test whether antigen drove CD8+ T cell activation and differentiation in Susac syndrome. The clonality of the CD8+ T cell repertoire was compared across about a dozen healthy donors, around 14 Susac syndrome patients and roughly 16 multiple sclerosis patients. Broader findings and caveats from the paper: The study acknowledged that relatively few individuals were included in the TCR sequencing and HLA analysis.

Peripheral blood CD8+ and CD4+ T cells from healthy donors, Susac syndrome patients and multiple sclerosis patients were profiled by high-throughput TCR beta sequencing. Multiple sclerosis controls were treatment-naive patients with stable or active relapsing-remitting disease fulfilling revised McDonald criteria. Bulk CD8+ and CD4+ T cells were purified by magnetic negative isolation, while CD8+ TEMRA cells were enriched using FACS. Blood was drawn into EDTA tubes, processed within 24 hours, and PBMCs were isolated by density gradient centrifugation. PBMCs intended for TCR sequencing were cryopreserved in liquid nitrogen and were subsequently thawed in a 37 degrees C water bath. The sorted or isolated CD4+, CD8+ and CD8+ TEMRA cells had a purity of 90% or higher. CDR1 SGHNT and CDR2 YENEEA are derived from the germline V gene. Cut back by 5 bases and 0 bases, the V and J ends lie 14 bases apart. Inclusive of the bounding cysteine and phenylalanine, the CDR3 is 16 residues long. The DNA shown is the 48-base CDR3, in frame from base 1.

RNA was extracted with the RNeasy kit and 0.5 to 1 ug was reverse transcribed using random hexamers. TCR beta CDR3 regions were amplified with the immunoSEQ multiplex PCR assay covering 54 Vbeta and 13 Jbeta segments. PCR amplification bias was corrected by using a synthetic template baseline for primer optimization and computational correction. The authors processed their data as follows. Reads were assigned to V, D and J genes according to IMGT and analyzed in immunoSEQ Analyzer, with only productive sequences retained. Clonality was calculated as one minus the Shannon entropy normalized by log2 of the number of productive unique sequences. Public and private clones were assessed among the 100 most prevalent clones of each patient and control. A clone was defined as Susac-specific if it was absent from the healthy and MS cohorts, from some 1,100 published viral clones and from other ImmuneACCESS disease sequences. TCRdb reprocessed the public reads (quality trimming at Q25 with fastp, clone calling with MiXCR) and kept in-frame beta chains. Every CDR3 protein is listed once, alongside the most common genes and DNA of its rows. The V and J calls, along with clone size, are taken from TCRdb and not from the paper's own processing. Recorded for this sample are around 140,000 distinct CDR3 sequences; 65% to 90% of them occurred a single time. Together, the top ten hold 0.45% to 0.65% of the sample.

On this clonotype itself: The clone's antigen remains unknown. It has no much larger one-base neighbor in the sample; base qualities were not kept.

The V gene is TRBV11-3 and the J gene is TRBJ1-3, with the D gene too uncertain to name. The sample was CD8+ T cells from PBMCs. This TCR derives from a human donor with multiple sclerosis. CDR3 protein: CASSPHGIISGNTIYF. The DNA sequence is TGTGCCAGCAGCCCCCATGGTATCATCTCTGGAAACACCATATATTTT.